Sequencing of this T cell receptor beta chain was carried out in a study of shared clonotypes between healthy human individuals. Study information: CD4 naive cells filled three plates per donor, CD4 memory three, CD8 naive two and CD8 memory one. The study's findings and limits: It was the few donors that limited the genetic and exposure-history diversity represented.

The germline V gene has CDR1 SGHTA and CDR2 FQGNSA. The junction had 10 bases not matched to a gene; V was cut back by 2 bases and J by 3 bases. The CDR3 is 17 residues long. Every subset had its genomic DNA shared out evenly among several immunoSEQ plates. Here immunoSEQ multiplex PCR was the method, and the copy in TCRdb shows in-frame clones only, minus some. This sample has approximately 1.5 million clones, with just under 99% found just once. This clone was observed once. Its antigen remains unidentified. The sequence derives from a man aged 25 to 40 in good health. The gene calls are TRBV7-2 and TRBJ2-7, with 10 bases fitting TRBD2. The specimen was naive CD4+ T cells sorted from blood. The sample's subset: CD45RA+ positively selected. The DNA of the CDR3 is TGTGCCAGCAGCTTAAACCCGGCCTCTAGCGGGGGCTACGAGCAGTACTTC. Translation gives CASSLNPASSGGYEQYF.